The rows below give T cell receptor beta chains drawn from one sample of a study of CD8+ T cells in alopecia areata. Generated by immunoSEQ multiplex PCR, the TCRdb table keeps only in-frame clones and is missing some. The table lists 200,000 or so clones, roughly 60% of them singletons. Sequencing was performed on CD4+ T cells sorted from blood, taken at week 24, from a patient treated with tofacitinib. The receptors stem from a human donor with alopecia areata. Both conserved end residues are part of each CDR3. Fields, in order: J gene, V gene, CDR3 protein.

j_gene: TRBJ2-3
v_gene: TRBV27
CDR3aa: CASSLDGRGRTSTDTQYF

j_gene: TRBJ2-1
v_gene: TRBV30
CDR3aa: CAWSGTSGNYNEQFF

j_gene: TRBJ2-6
v_gene: TRBV2
CDR3aa: CASSGYGANVLTF

j_gene: TRBJ1-5
v_gene: TRBV2
CDR3aa: CASKGWGVRNQPQHF

j_gene: TRBJ2-5
v_gene: TRBV7-6
CDR3aa: CASSFGGQETQYF

j_gene: TRBJ2-5
v_gene: TRBV6-1
CDR3aa: CASRRFVNQETQYF

j_gene: TRBJ2-1
v_gene: TRBV4-3
CDR3aa: CASSPGLAVNNEQFF

j_gene: TRBJ2-5
v_gene: TRBV2
CDR3aa: CASSETRGEQETQYF

j_gene: TRBJ1-4
v_gene: TRBV28
CDR3aa: CASSFRGLNEKLFF

j_gene: TRBJ2-3
v_gene: TRBV7-3
CDR3aa: CASSRDIADTQYF

j_gene: TRBJ1-2
v_gene: TRBV30
CDR3aa: CAWSPQGIGGYTF

j_gene: TRBJ2-5
v_gene: TRBV5-1
CDR3aa: CASSSHPGQGAGETQYF

j_gene: TRBJ2-3
v_gene: TRBV5-1
CDR3aa: CASSLDRPPQDTQYF

j_gene: TRBJ2-2
v_gene: TRBV19
CDR3aa: CASIRATQYTGELFF

j_gene: TRBJ2-3
v_gene: TRBV7-2
CDR3aa: CASSLSSMADTQYF

j_gene: TRBJ2-1
v_gene: TRBV30
CDR3aa: CAWSVALNYNEQFF

j_gene: TRBJ2-3
v_gene: TRBV5-1
CDR3aa: CASSPDSSTDTQYF

j_gene: TRBJ2-3
v_gene: TRBV5-6
CDR3aa: CASSFPGGSRTDTQYF

j_gene: TRBJ2-5
v_gene: TRBV7-9
CDR3aa: CASSPDSATASETQYF

j_gene: TRBJ2-6
v_gene: TRBV27
CDR3aa: CASSLLHSGANVLTF

j_gene: TRBJ1-1
v_gene: TRBV5-1
CDR3aa: CASTQGLNTEAFF

j_gene: TRBJ2-5
v_gene: TRBV7-2
CDR3aa: CASNLVSGRAEETQYF

j_gene: TRBJ2-3
v_gene: TRBV7-8
CDR3aa: CASSPLGGLGTDTQYF

j_gene: TRBJ1-2
v_gene: TRBV9
CDR3aa: CASHSGGNYGYTF

j_gene: TRBJ2-7
v_gene: TRBV5-1
CDR3aa: CASSLEGLAEQYF

j_gene: TRBJ2-3
v_gene: TRBV7-6
CDR3aa: CASSPRGIGGTDTQYF

j_gene: TRBJ1-2
v_gene: TRBV5-6
CDR3aa: CASSSTGGAYGYTF

j_gene: TRBJ1-1
v_gene: TRBV27
CDR3aa: CASRSHTEAFF

j_gene: TRBJ2-2
v_gene: TRBV18
CDR3aa: CASSPTGTGELFF

j_gene: TRBJ1-5
v_gene: TRBV30
CDR3aa: CAWRKPRDRGKYGSNQPQHF

j_gene: TRBJ2-2
v_gene: TRBV29-1
CDR3aa: CSVSFNTGELFF

j_gene: TRBJ2-7
v_gene: TRBV2
CDR3aa: CASRRSSYEQYF

j_gene: TRBJ1-2
v_gene: TRBV28
CDR3aa: CATASPANYGYTF

j_gene: TRBJ2-7
v_gene: TRBV7-2
CDR3aa: CASSRPGTDYEQYF

j_gene: TRBJ1-4
v_gene: TRBV6-1
CDR3aa: CASSVGPAREKLFF

j_gene: TRBJ2-1
v_gene: TRBV10-3
CDR3aa: CAISDGGGVDEQFF

j_gene: TRBJ1-5
v_gene: TRBV4-3
CDR3aa: CASSLNRGPYSNQPQHF

j_gene: TRBJ1-5
v_gene: TRBV7-3
CDR3aa: CASSQHTTGRGKQPQHF

j_gene: TRBJ1-1
v_gene: TRBV5-6
CDR3aa: CASSLGPQGADYTEAFF

j_gene: TRBJ2-5
v_gene: TRBV28
CDR3aa: CASRVGQARETQYF

j_gene: TRBJ1-4
v_gene: TRBV29-1
CDR3aa: CSVEAPPAGRLFF

j_gene: TRBJ2-7
v_gene: TRBV6-5
CDR3aa: CASSYAPASSYEQYF

j_gene: TRBJ2-3
v_gene: TRBV5-1
CDR3aa: CASSFGGDGSTDTQYF

j_gene: TRBJ2-5
v_gene: TRBV7-9
CDR3aa: CASSPGILRETQYF

j_gene: TRBJ2-1
v_gene: TRBV19
CDR3aa: CASSTVASSIYNEQFF

j_gene: TRBJ2-7
v_gene: TRBV29-1
CDR3aa: CSVETGAGTEQYF

j_gene: TRBJ2-5
v_gene: TRBV4-3
CDR3aa: CASSLRQGAMQTQYF

j_gene: TRBJ2-7
v_gene: TRBV30
CDR3aa: CAWAHGRDNEQYF

j_gene: TRBJ2-5
v_gene: TRBV29-1
CDR3aa: CSVAGRTQETQYF

j_gene: TRBJ1-1
v_gene: TRBV5-1
CDR3aa: CASSLEVGRRTEAFF

j_gene: TRBJ1-1
v_gene: TRBV10-3
CDR3aa: CAISGGVDTEAFF